The clone carrying this T cell receptor (beta chain) was counted between two and nine times. For the second PCR, which ran for about 6 to 11 cycles, a sample-barcoded 5' primer and a J-beta primer mix were used. A single record per CDR3 protein comes from TCRdb applying MiXCR to the 5' RACE reads. This sample has about 720,000 distinct CDR3 sequences, with 22% found just once. The entry originates in a study of blood T cells in healthy people across ages. Between the trimmed V and J ends, which lost 4 bases and 7 bases, there was a span of 16 bases. Germline V gene data show CDR1 as SGHKS and CDR2 as YYEKEE (reference sequence). The CDR3 is made up of 14 amino acids.

This sequence was found in a man aged 65 to 79 in good health. The sample comprised blood. The chain joins TRBV5-5 to TRBJ2-3, with D possibly being TRBD1 (5 bases). CDR3 sequence (DNA): TGTGCCAGCAGCGCCCAAGTAGGGGTGAATACGCAGTATTTT. Translating gives CASSAQVGVNTQYF.